The clone carrying this T cell receptor (beta chain) has more than one count but fewer than ten. Its antigen is as yet unknown. Study-wide results and limits: Tumor memory CD4+ T cell TCR gene usage was found to cluster with blood and lymph node memory CD4+ cells and with lymph node naive CD4+ cells.

Full-length variable regions came from constant-region reverse primers plus semi-nested Nested Universal Primer A PCR. TCRdb recomputed calls from the 5' RACE reads with MiXCR, one row per CDR3 protein. Among around 55,000 distinct CDR3 sequences listed, less than 25% were seen once. Cells sorted as Tregs were CD4+, CD25+ and CD127-/low. After removal of 5 bases from V and 6 bases from J, the junction contained 5 bases not matched to a gene. CDR3 length: 15 amino acids. From germline, CDR1 is SEHNR and CDR2 FQNEAQ (reference sequence). The sequence derives from a female donor with breast cancer. Sequences were obtained from tumor-infiltrating Tregs sorted from the breast tumor. The chain combines TRBV7-9 with TRBJ2-3; TRBD2 matches at 13 bases. CDR3 DNA sequence: TGTGCCAGCAGCCTTACTAGCGGGGGGGCGGATACGCAGTATTTT. Its translation: CASSLTSGGADTQYF.